Below, 29 T cell receptor beta chains from the same sample are listed, as sequenced in a study of T cell responses to AZD1222 COVID-19 vaccine (dated by TCRdb to 2020 to 2023). The sample's time point label, in plain terms: baseline before first vaccination. Read against the paper, the sample's treatment or condition label means: meningococcal conjugate vaccine given as trial control. The method behind the library was the immunoSEQ multiplex PCR assay. TCRdb re-hosts the immuneACCESS table, in-frame sequences only. Its copies lack some clones; in the studies checked, an unresolved V gene accounts for under half of them, and the cause for the rest is not known. This sample lists fewer than 250,000 clones; under 95% were detected once. Over 0.95% of the sample comes from the top ten. The starting material was peripheral blood, obtained on day 0 of MenACWY control vaccination. The origin of the receptors is an adult in good health.

The rearrangement links TRBV4-1 to TRBJ2-5; 10 bases align to TRBD1. The length of the CDR3 is 17 residues. The germline V gene has CDR1 MGHRA and CDR2 YSYEKL. V shed 4 bases, J shed 0 bases, and the junction held 8 bases outside the gene matches. The CDR3 loop is CASSRYYGTGDQETQYF. In DNA form, the CDR3 reads TGCGCCAGCAGCCGATATTACGGGACAGGGGACCAAGAGACCCAGTACTTC.

J is TRBJ1-4 and V is TRBV3-1 (or the pseudogene TRBV3-2); TRBD1 matches 8 bases. CDR3 size: 13 residues. Trimming at V came to 7 bases and at J to 14 bases, leaving 12 bases not matched to a gene. Germline V CDR1 and CDR2: LGHDT, YNNKEL (reference sequence). The CDR3 DNA sequence: TGTGCCAGCACCAGGACTCCGGGACAGGCTCTGTTTTTT. It encodes CASTRTPGQALFF.

The rearrangement joins TRBV2 to TRBJ1-1; D not certain. Germline V gives CDR1 SNHLY, CDR2 FYNNEI. This CDR3 contains 12 residues. Trimming pared 4 bases from V and 7 bases from J, leaving 10 bases between. Here the CDR3 reads CASSGVRNEAFF. In nucleotides, the CDR3 is TGTGCCAGCAGTGGAGTTAGGAATGAAGCTTTCTTT.

This sequence joins TRBV7-9 and TRBJ1-2; D is unclear. With 4 bases removed from V and 8 bases from J, the gap between germline ends came to 11 bases. The CDR3 is 12 residues long. CDR1 is SEHNR, CDR2 FQNEAQ, per germline (reference sequence). CDR3 coding DNA: TGTGCCAGCAGCTCCCTGTCTGGGGGCTACACCTTC. Translating gives CASSSLSGGYTF.

In DNA form, the CDR3 reads TGTGCCAGCAAGGGAAGCGGGGCACGGAATTCACCCCTCCACTTT. Protein: CASKGSGARNSPLHF. This rearrangement joins TRBV3-1 (or the pseudogene TRBV3-2) to TRBJ1-6, with a weak D call TRBD1 (5 bases). There are 15 residues in the CDR3. Germline V lookup: CDR1 LGHDT, CDR2 YNNKEL (reference sequence). Between the trimmed V and J ends, which lost 7 bases and 7 bases, there was a span of 17 bases.

V is TRBV18 and J is TRBJ2-1; D might be TRBD1 (5 bases). Trimming cost V 3 bases and J 4 bases, with 13 bases left between them. The CDR3 totals 15 residues. CDR1 is KGHSH and CDR2 is LQKENI in the germline V gene. The DNA of the CDR3 is TGTGCCAGCTCACCTAGGACACAAAATTACAATGAGCAGTTCTTC. Translating it yields CASSPRTQNYNEQFF.

This clone has only one observation. V is TRBV30 and J is TRBJ1-5, with 9 bases lining up with TRBD1. CDR3 length: 13 amino acids. Per the germline V gene, CDR1 is GTSNPN and CDR2 is SVGIG (reference sequence). V lost 5 bases to trimming and J lost 7 bases; unmatched junction nucleotides: 6. CDR3 sequence: CAWAPGQGQPQHF. CDR3 in DNA: TGTGCCTGGGCCCCGGGACAGGGACAGCCCCAGCATTTT. Based on the CDR3 plus reference TRBV30 and TRBJ1-5, the full variable domain is SQTIHQWPATLVQPVGSPLSLECTVEGTSNPNLYWYRQAAGRGLQLLFYSVGIGQISSEVPQNLSASRPQDRQFILSSKKLLLSDSGFYLCAWAPGQGQPQHFGDGTRLSIL.

Here the CDR3 DNA reads TGTGCATGGTCGTGGGGCAGAACTAGCACAGATACGCAGTATTTT. Protein sequence: CAWSWGRTSTDTQYF. V gene TRBV28 combines with J gene TRBJ2-3, with a possible D match to TRBD1 (5 bases). The CDR3 covers 15 residues. Germline CDR1 is MDHEN and CDR2 is SYDVKM. Together with reference TRBV28 and TRBJ2-3, the CDR3 gives the full variable domain: DVKVTQSSRYLVKRTGEKVFLECVQDMDHENMFWYRQDPGLGLRLIYFSYDVKMKEKGDIPEGYSVSREKKERFSLILESASTNQTSMYLCAWSWGRTSTDTQYFGPGTRLTVL.

V usage is TRBV5-6 and J usage is TRBJ1-2, with D perhaps TRBD1 (6 bases). Germline CDR1 is SGHDT and CDR2 is YYEEEE. V was shortened by 4 bases and J by 3 bases, with 25 bases between the two germline ends. This CDR3 region has 18 residues. The CDR3 bases are TGTGCCAGCAGCCGATACCGGGGGCTGATGAGTCCGGACTATGGCTACACCTTC. It yields the protein CASSRYRGLMSPDYGYTF.

V usage is TRBV30 and J usage is TRBJ2-5, with TRBD2 matching over 9 bases. Germline assignment: CDR1 GTSNPN and CDR2 SVGIG (reference sequence). The CDR3 length is 15 residues. V shed 4 bases, J shed 4 bases, and the junction held 10 bases outside the gene matches. CDR3 region: CAWNALGLARETQYF. The CDR3 bases are TGTGCCTGGAATGCCCTCGGACTAGCGAGAGAGACCCAGTACTTC.

Only one count was recorded for this clone. V and J are TRBV27 and TRBJ1-2; tentatively, D is TRBD1 (5 bases). Germline assignment: CDR1 MNHEY and CDR2 SMNVEV (reference sequence). Between the trimmed V and J ends, which lost 6 bases and 0 bases, there was a span of 11 bases. There are 14 residues in the CDR3. In DNA, the CDR3 is TGTGCCAGCAGAGACAGCAAAGCTAACTATGGCTACACCTTC. Translation gives CASRDSKANYGYTF.

This sequence joins TRBV29-1 and TRBJ1-1; D is perhaps TRBD1 (6 bases). This CDR3 spans 13 amino acids. Trimming removed 7 bases from V and 5 bases from J, with 17 bases in between. Germline values: CDR1 SQVTM, CDR2 ANQGSEA. The CDR3 is CSAYRDSRTEAFF. CDR3 DNA: TGCAGCGCATACAGGGACTCGAGGACTGAAGCTTTCTTT.

The chain uses TRBV3-1 (or the pseudogene TRBV3-2) and TRBJ2-7; 8 nucleotides align to TRBD2. The V segment lost 1 base and the J segment 2 bases; nucleotides outside the gene matches: 4. CDR1 is LGHDT, CDR2 YNNKEL, per germline (reference sequence). The CDR3 is 15 amino acids. In nucleotides, the CDR3 is TGTGCCAGCAGCCAAGCCGGCGGGGGGCCCTACGAGCAGTACTTC. The encoded protein is CASSQAGGGPYEQYF.

This chain links TRBV19 with TRBJ1-1; D unresolved. Germline CDR1 LNHDA, CDR2 SQIVND (reference sequence). There are 13 residues in the CDR3. Trimming pared 9 bases from V and 4 bases from J, leaving 15 bases between. Written as DNA, the CDR3 is TGTGCCAGCCAGATGGGCTGGGGCACTGAAGCTTTCTTT. Translation gives CASQMGWGTEAFF.

The chain links TRBV7-3 to TRBJ1-1; 8 bases match TRBD1. Per germline, CDR1 SGHTA and CDR2 FQGTGA. There are 15 residues in the CDR3. With 2 bases clipped from V and 2 bases from J, the junction kept 4 bases outside the gene matches. Here the CDR3 reads CASSLQGQVNTEAFF. The CDR3 DNA is TGTGCCAGCAGCTTACAGGGACAGGTCAACACTGAAGCTTTCTTT.

This clone has a single count. The chain combines TRBV28 with TRBJ1-6, with 7 nucleotides matching TRBD1. Per the germline V gene, CDR1 is MDHEN and CDR2 is SYDVKM. With 6 bases clipped from V and 6 bases from J, the junction kept 5 bases outside the gene matches. The CDR3 loop spans 14 amino acids. This CDR3 reads CASRGTVLNSPLHF. The DNA for the CDR3 is TGTGCCAGCAGGGGGACAGTGCTTAATTCACCCCTCCACTTT. Drawing the rest from reference TRBV28 and TRBJ1-6, the complete variable domain is DVKVTQSSRYLVKRTGEKVFLECVQDMDHENMFWYRQDPGLGLRLIYFSYDVKMKEKGDIPEGYSVSREKKERFSLILESASTNQTSMYLCASRGTVLNSPLHFGNGTRLTVT.

This chain connects TRBV5-1 to TRBJ1-6; the match to TRBD1 covers 7 bases. Germline V gene data show CDR1 as SGHRS and CDR2 as YFSETQ. The CDR3 runs 15 residues. V shed 4 bases and J 6 bases; nucleotides not matched to a gene: 7. The CDR3 region has the DNA TGCGCCAGCAGCCTATTGGGACAGTCTAATTCACCCCTCCACTTT. Amino acids: CASSLLGQSNSPLHF.

The chain couples TRBV6-5 to TRBJ1-6; 8 bases align to TRBD1. Trimming took 6 bases from V and 9 from J; bases not matched to a gene: 10. In germline, CDR1 is MNHEY, CDR2 SVGAGI. CDR3 size: 15 residues. Here the CDR3 reads CASRAQGAQSSPLHF. DNA of the CDR3: TGTGCCAGCAGGGCCCAGGGGGCGCAGAGTTCACCCCTCCACTTT.

The table lists this clone with a count of one. This sequence joins TRBV28 and TRBJ1-3; tentatively, D is TRBD1 (6 bases). Germline V gene lookup returns CDR1 MDHEN and CDR2 SYDVKM. The germline V and J ends were trimmed by 7 bases and 0 bases, with 16 bases remaining between them. This CDR3 comprises 16 residues. The CDR3, as DNA: TGTGCCAGCACCTCATTGGACAGCAGCTCTGGAAACACCATATATTTT. Amino acids: CASTSLDSSSGNTIYF.

This chain uses TRBV10-3 with TRBJ1-3; D is perhaps TRBD1 (6 bases). CDR1 and CDR2 (germline): ENHRY, SYGVKD. V gave up 2 bases and J gave up 1 base, with 15 bases separating them. The CDR3 has 17 amino acids. CDR3 residues: CAISEPFTGQSGNTIYF. For the CDR3, the DNA is TGTGCCATCAGTGAGCCCTTTACAGGGCAGTCTGGAAACACCATATATTTT.

This chain links TRBV5-1 with TRBJ2-3, with D perhaps matching TRBD2 (5 bases). Trimming left V 0 bases short and J 2 bases short, with 7 bases between. The V gene's germline CDR1 is SGHRS and CDR2 YFSETQ. The CDR3 runs 14 residues. The CDR3 DNA reads TGCGCCAGCAGCTTGGGAGGGAACACAGATACGCAGTATTTT. Protein sequence: CASSLGGNTDTQYF.

This chain joins TRBV3-1 (or the pseudogene TRBV3-2) and TRBJ1-2; 8 bases fit TRBD1. The CDR3 has 15 amino acids. The V segment lost 3 bases and the J segment 4 bases; nucleotides outside the gene matches: 7. Germline V gene sequence: CDR1 LGHDT, CDR2 YNNKEL (reference sequence). DNA for the CDR3: TGTGCCAGCAGCCAGATGGACAGGGCAAGCTATGGCTACACCTTC. Its protein product is CASSQMDRASYGYTF.

The genes are TRBV30 and TRBJ2-2; possibly TRBD2 for D (5 bases). Between the trimmed V and J ends, which lost 4 bases and 4 bases, there was a span of 13 bases. Germline V gene lookup returns CDR1 GTSNPN and CDR2 SVGIG (reference sequence). This CDR3 region has 14 residues. CDR3 coding DNA: TGTGCCTGGAAAATGCGGCGGGTCACCGGGGAGCTGTTTTTT. Translating it yields CAWKMRRVTGELFF.

This clone was seen once. The chain combines TRBV30 with TRBJ2-7, with a weak D call TRBD1 (5 bases). The CDR3 is 12 amino acids. CDR1 and CDR2 (germline): GTSNPN, SVGIG (reference sequence). Trimming took off 2 bases at V and 7 bases at J, with 12 bases between the two ends. CDR3 amino acids: CAWSPQGREQYF. The CDR3 DNA sequence: TGTGCCTGGAGTCCGCAGGGCCGGGAGCAGTACTTC.

J is TRBJ1-2 and V is TRBV5-1, with TRBD1 matching over 7 bases. V shed 2 bases, J shed 5 bases, and the junction held 6 bases outside the gene matches. The CDR3 runs to 14 residues. Germline CDR1 SGHRS, CDR2 YFSETQ. CDR3 amino acids: CASSFDRATYGYTF. CDR3 DNA sequence: TGCGCCAGCAGCTTCGACAGGGCAACTTATGGCTACACCTTC.

The V gene is TRBV3-1 (or the pseudogene TRBV3-2), the J gene TRBJ2-3; no firm D call. Per the germline V gene, CDR1 is LGHDT and CDR2 is YNNKEL (reference sequence). The CDR3 loop spans 14 amino acids. V was pared by 1 base and J by 3 bases, with 8 bases between. CDR3 nucleotides: TGTGCCAGCAGCCAAGGAATCTCTACAGATACGCAGTATTTT. Its protein product is CASSQGISTDTQYF.

The gene calls are TRBV11-2 and TRBJ1-1; unclear D gene. The germline gives CDR1 SGHAT, CDR2 FQNNGV. The V end was cut by 1 base, the J end by 4 bases, with 10 bases between. CDR3 length: 14 residues. The CDR3: CASSLVATSTEAFF. CDR3 DNA sequence: TGTGCCAGCAGCTTAGTAGCTACCAGCACTGAAGCTTTCTTT.

This chain connects TRBV7-2 to TRBJ2-7, with TRBD2 matching over 9 bases. This CDR3 spans 15 amino acids. The germline CDR1 and CDR2 sequences are SGHTA and FQGNSA. Trimming at V came to 6 bases and at J to 2 bases, leaving 8 bases not matched to a gene. The chain's CDR3 is CASRSHAGGAYEQYF. The CDR3 nucleotides are TGTGCCAGCAGGAGCCATGCGGGGGGGGCCTACGAGCAGTACTTC.

CDR3 sequence (DNA): TGTGCCAGCAGCTTCACACCCACTAACTATGGCTACACCTTC. This encodes CASSFTPTNYGYTF. The chain joins TRBV7-8 to TRBJ1-2; unclear D gene. The germline V and J ends were trimmed by 3 bases and 0 bases, with 8 bases remaining between them. Germline CDR1 is SGHVS and CDR2 is FQNEAQ. CDR3 size: 14 residues.